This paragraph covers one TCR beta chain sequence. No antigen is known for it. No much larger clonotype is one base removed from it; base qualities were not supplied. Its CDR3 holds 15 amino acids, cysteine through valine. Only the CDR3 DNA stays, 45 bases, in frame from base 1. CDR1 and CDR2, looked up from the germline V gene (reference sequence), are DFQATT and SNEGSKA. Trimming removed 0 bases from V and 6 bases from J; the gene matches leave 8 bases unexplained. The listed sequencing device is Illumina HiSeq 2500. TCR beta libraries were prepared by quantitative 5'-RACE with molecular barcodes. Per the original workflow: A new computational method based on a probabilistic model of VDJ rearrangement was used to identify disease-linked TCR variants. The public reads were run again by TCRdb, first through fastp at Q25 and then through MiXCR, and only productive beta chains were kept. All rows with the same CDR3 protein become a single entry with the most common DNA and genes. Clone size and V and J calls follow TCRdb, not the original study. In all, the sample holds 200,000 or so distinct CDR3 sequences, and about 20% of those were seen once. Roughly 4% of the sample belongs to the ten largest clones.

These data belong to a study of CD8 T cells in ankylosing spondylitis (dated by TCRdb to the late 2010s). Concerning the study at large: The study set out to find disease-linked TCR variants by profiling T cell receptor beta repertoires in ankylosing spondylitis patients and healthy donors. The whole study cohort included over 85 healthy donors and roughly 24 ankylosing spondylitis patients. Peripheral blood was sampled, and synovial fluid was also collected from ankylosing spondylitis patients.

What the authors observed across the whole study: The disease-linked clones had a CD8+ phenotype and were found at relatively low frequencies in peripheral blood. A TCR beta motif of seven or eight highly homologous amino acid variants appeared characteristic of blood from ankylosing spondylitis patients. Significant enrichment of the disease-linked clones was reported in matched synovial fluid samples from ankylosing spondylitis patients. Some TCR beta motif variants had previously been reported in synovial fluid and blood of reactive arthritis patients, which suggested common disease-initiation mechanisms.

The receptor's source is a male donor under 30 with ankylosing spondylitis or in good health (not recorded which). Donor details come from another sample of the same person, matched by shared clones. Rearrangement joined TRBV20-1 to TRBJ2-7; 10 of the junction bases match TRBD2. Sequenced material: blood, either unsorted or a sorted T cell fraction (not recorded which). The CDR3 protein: CSARDLAGVVGEQYV. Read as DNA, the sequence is TGCAGTGCTAGAGACCTAGCGGGAGTAGTAGGCGAGCAGTACGTC.